This TCR beta chain was documented in a study of blood T cell repertoires in COVID-19. Study information: Samples of COVID-19 (acute and convalescent) were obtained from the United States, Italy and Spain.

Generated by immunoSEQ multiplex PCR, the TCRdb table keeps only in-frame clones and is missing some. The sample shows fewer than 350,000 clones, about 90% of them seen only once. This clone was seen only once. Germline values: CDR1 MDHEN, CDR2 SYDVKM. The CDR3 consists of 15 residues. Trimming removed 6 bases from V and 4 bases from J; junction bases left unmatched: 6. The sample comprised peripheral blood. The V call is TRBV28, the J call TRBJ2-1; TRBD1 agrees at 10 bases. The origin of this receptor is a woman aged 30 to 39 with COVID-19, enrolled during active disease. The CDR3 loop reads CASRTDRGVYNEQFF. CDR3 in DNA: TGTGCCAGCAGAACGGACAGGGGGGTGTACAATGAGCAGTTCTTC.